The 32 T cell receptor beta chains listed next were all sequenced from one sample in a study of T cell repertoires in aging, cancer and after chemotherapy (dated 2019 in TCRdb). TCR beta rearrangements were amplified from genomic DNA extracted from peripheral blood rather than from sorted cells or RNA. The sequencer listed for this sample is Illumina MiSeq. Multiplex touch-down PCR with a mixed TRB-A/B primer pool was used to amplify rearranged TRB sequences covering the V, D and J segments. TCRdb cleaned the public reads at Q25 with fastp, built clones with MiXCR and kept in-frame beta chains. Entries are consolidated by CDR3 protein sequence, retaining the most common genes and DNA. For this sample there are nearly 7,500 distinct CDR3 sequences; about 30% appear just once. Together, the top ten hold roughly 8.6% of the sample. Source material: blood. The receptors come from a human donor with a blood cancer.

The gene calls are TRBV7-9 and TRBJ1-1; the D is unclear. CDR1 and CDR2 from the germline V gene are SEHNR and FQNEAQ (reference sequence). The V end lost 1 base, the J end lost 4 bases, and 7 bases lay between the germline ends. The CDR3 has 13 amino acids. CDR3 region: CASSLEIPTEAFF. CDR3 in DNA: TGTGCCAGCAGCTTAGAGATCCCCACTGAAGCTTTCTTT.

There are a few counts of this clonotype. The chain has TRBV5-1 and TRBJ2-2; D unresolved. The germline gives CDR1 SGHRS, CDR2 YFSETQ. The CDR3 covers 14 residues. V was trimmed by 1 base and J by 4 bases, leaving 8 bases between them. DNA for the CDR3: TGCGCCAGCAGCTTGTCTGTATCCACCGGGGAGCTGTTTTTT. Protein: CASSLSVSTGELFF.

In its sample, this clonotype is medium-sized (0.01 to 0.1%). The chain has TRBV4-2 and TRBJ2-2; 10 bases are a match to TRBD2. Trimming removed 4 bases from V and 5 bases from J; junction bases left unmatched: 7. The CDR3 loop spans 16 amino acids. Germline V CDR1 and CDR2: LGHNA, YNFKEQ. The CDR3 loop is CASSPLSGGATGELFF. The CDR3 DNA follows: TGTGCCAGCAGCCCCCTGAGCGGGGGGGCTACCGGGGAGCTGTTTTTT.

This clonotype ranks as medium-sized. The J gene is TRBJ2-7, the V gene TRBV18; D is possibly TRBD1 (6 bases). Germline V CDR1 and CDR2: KGHSH, LQKENI. V shed 2 bases and J shed 7 bases, with 15 bases lying between them. The CDR3 is made up of 14 amino acids. The DNA for the CDR3 is TGTGCCAGCTCACCAGGCACGAGGGGGACAGAGCAGTACTTC. Its protein is CASSPGTRGTEQYF. Supplemented by reference TRBV18 and TRBJ2-7, the full variable domain reads NAGVMQNPRHLVRRRGQEARLRCSPMKGHSHVYWYRQLPEEGLKFMVYLQKENIIDESGMPKERFSAEFPKEGPSILRIQQVVRGDSAAYFCASSPGTRGTEQYFGPGTRLTVT.

The rearrangement links TRBV4-2 to TRBJ2-7, with 7 bases that match TRBD2. Per germline, CDR1 LGHNA and CDR2 YNFKEQ. V shed 0 bases, J shed 2 bases, and the junction held 1 base outside the gene matches. The CDR3 sequence is 14 residues long. Here the CDR3 reads CASSQDLAAYEQYF. In DNA form, the CDR3 reads TGTGCCAGCAGCCAAGATCTAGCGGCCTACGAGCAGTACTTC.

This clonotype is categorized as medium-sized. The chain has TRBV19 and TRBJ2-2, with 10 positions matching TRBD2. The CDR3 runs 16 residues. V lost 3 bases to trimming and J lost 6 bases; unmatched junction nucleotides: 7. Per the germline V gene, CDR1 is LNHDA and CDR2 is SQIVND (reference sequence). The CDR3 DNA sequence: TGTGCCAGTAGTATGACCGGGACTAGCGCCCCCGGGGAGCTGTTTTTT. Encoded protein: CASSMTGTSAPGELFF.

CDR3 residues: CASSLIRWGGQNGELFF. The CDR3, as DNA: TGTGCCAGCAGTTTAATAAGGTGGGGAGGTCAGAACGGGGAGCTGTTTTTT. The gene calls are TRBV27 and TRBJ2-2; TRBD2 is a possible D gene (6 bases). CDR1 is MNHEY, CDR2 SMNVEV, per germline (reference sequence). Trimming pared 2 bases from V and 7 bases from J, leaving 20 bases between. CDR3 size: 17 residues.

V usage is TRBV20-1 and J usage is TRBJ2-7; TRBD2 aligns across 8 bases. The germline V gene encodes CDR1 DFQATT and CDR2 SNEGSKA (reference sequence). The CDR3 runs 17 residues. Unmatched junction bases numbered 12, after V lost 1 base and J lost 1 base. The CDR3 coding sequence is TGCAGTGCTAGAGTTTTTCCCGGGGGGGAAACATCCTACGAGCAGTACTTC. Encoded protein: CSARVFPGGETSYEQYF.

This clonotype was detected a few times. The chain links TRBV12-3 or TRBV12-4 to TRBJ2-3; D is possibly TRBD1 or TRBD2 (6 bases each). This CDR3 contains 15 residues. V was trimmed by 5 bases and J by 1 base, leaving 13 bases between them. CDR3 sequence: CASSGGGRRTDTQYF. As DNA, the CDR3 is TGTGCCAGCAGTGGAGGGGGGCGGCGCACAGATACGCAGTATTTT.

The table lists this clonotype with a few counts. The V gene is TRBV18, the J gene TRBJ2-1, with D maybe TRBD1 (5 bases). The ends were cut back, 2 bases at V and 3 bases at J, with 14 bases in the middle. Germline V CDR1 and CDR2: KGHSH, LQKENI. The CDR3 contains 16 residues. The CDR3, as DNA: TGTGCCAGCTCACCATACAGGCGTCAAAGCTACAATGAGCAGTTCTTC. Translated, it gives CASSPYRRQSYNEQFF.

The chain recombines TRBV10-3 with TRBJ1-5; D ambiguous. The CDR3 is made up of 15 amino acids. Germline CDR1 and CDR2: ENHRY and SYGVKD. With 4 bases removed from V and 1 base from J, the gap between germline ends came to 11 bases. This CDR3 reads CAISVEGGSNQPQHF. The CDR3 DNA reads TGTGCCATCAGTGTAGAGGGTGGAAGCAATCAGCCCCAGCATTTT.

The chain links TRBV11-3 to TRBJ2-5, with a weak D call TRBD1 (5 bases). The CDR3 runs to 14 residues. Germline CDR1 reads SGHNT; CDR2 reads YENEEA. Trimming shortened V by 1 base and J by 5 bases, and 11 bases separated the two germline ends. This CDR3 is CASSLGLAGETQYF. CDR3 in DNA: TGTGCCAGCAGCTTAGGGCTGGCAGGGGAGACCCAGTACTTC.

The V call is TRBV5-1, the J call TRBJ2-7; TRBD1 is a possible D gene (6 bases). The CDR3 has 14 amino acids. The germline V gene encodes CDR1 SGHRS and CDR2 YFSETQ. V was clipped by 0 bases and J by 5 bases, with 12 bases between them. CDR3 in amino acids: CASSLAPGVDEQYF. CDR3 bases: TGCGCCAGCAGCTTGGCCCCAGGGGTGGACGAGCAGTACTTC.

This clonotype has just a few counts. The chain combines TRBV5-4 with TRBJ2-7, with D unresolved. The CDR3 is 14 amino acids. The germline gives CDR1 SGHNT, CDR2 YYREEE (reference sequence). V was shortened by 8 bases and J by 0 bases, with 15 bases between the two germline ends. As DNA, the CDR3 is TGTGCCAGGGGCGGACGTCGTAGCTCCTACGAGCAGTACTTC. Translating gives CARGGRRSSYEQYF.

This clonotype has a handful of counts. The chain joins TRBV7-9 to TRBJ1-6; D uncertain. Trimming left V 5 bases short and J 8 bases short, with 7 bases between. CDR1 and CDR2 (germline): SEHNR, FQNEAQ (reference sequence). The CDR3 extends over 12 amino acids. As DNA, the CDR3 is TGTGCCAGCAGCCACGGGGATTCACCCCTCCACTTT. Translating it yields CASSHGDSPLHF.

The V and J genes are TRBV6-6 and TRBJ2-3, with TRBD2 matching over 10 bases. CDR1 and CDR2 from the germline V gene are MNHNY and SVGAGI (reference sequence). This CDR3 has 13 residues. Unmatched junction bases numbered 6, after V lost 10 bases and J lost 5 bases. The CDR3 protein is CATSGGAVDTQYF. The DNA for the CDR3 is TGTGCCACCAGCGGGGGGGCTGTAGATACGCAGTATTTT.

As to this clonotype: Possible read error: a much larger clone is one base away. The missing conserved phenylalanine or tryptophan at the end of this CDR3 makes a read error likely. The chain employs TRBV12-3 or TRBV12-4 and TRBJ2-1; 11 bases align to TRBD1. J was trimmed by 10 bases and V by 5 bases; bases with no gene match: 7. The length of the CDR3 is 14 residues. CDR3 loop: CASSPGQGGREQFL. The DNA for the CDR3 is TGTGCCAGCAGTCCGGGACAGGGGGGTCGGGAGCAGTTCTTG.

This clonotype is medium-sized (0.01 to 0.1%). The chain links TRBV29-1 to TRBJ2-5; D is possibly TRBD1 (6 bases). The germline CDR1 and CDR2 sequences are SQVTM and ANQGSEA. V lost 0 bases to trimming and J lost 7 bases, with 21 bases between them. The CDR3 is 16 amino acids. The CDR3 DNA follows: TGCAGCGTTGAAGACACCTTCCAGGGGCTGGCTCGGACCCAGTACTTC. It yields the protein CSVEDTFQGLARTQYF.

This clonotype was counted between two and nine times. This sequence joins TRBV18 and TRBJ2-7; a possible D gene is TRBD1 (6 bases). V lost 0 bases to trimming and J lost 3 bases, with 12 bases between them. The CDR3 covers 15 residues. The germline CDR1 and CDR2 sequences are KGHSH and LQKENI. The CDR3 spells CASSPPAGVDYEQYF. CDR3 nucleotide sequence: TGTGCCAGCTCACCACCGGCAGGGGTTGACTACGAGCAGTACTTC.

This clonotype was detected only a few times. V and J are TRBV5-1 and TRBJ1-4, with D uncertain. The germline V and J ends were trimmed by 4 bases and 6 bases, with 10 bases remaining between them. Looked up from germline, CDR1 is SGHRS and CDR2 is YFSETQ. The CDR3 spans 13 residues. CDR3 bases: TGCGCCAGCAGCCGTTCTTCAGATGAAAAACTGTTTTTT. Translating it yields CASSRSSDEKLFF.

This clonotype ranks as medium-sized (0.01 to 0.1%). The V call is TRBV6-5, the J call TRBJ2-1; D remains unclear. V shed 6 bases and J shed 8 bases, with 11 bases lying between them. CDR1 and CDR2 (germline): MNHEY, SVGAGI. The CDR3 has 12 amino acids. CDR3 residues: CASSPMKDEQFF. The CDR3 bases are TGTGCCAGCAGCCCCATGAAAGATGAGCAGTTCTTC.

The chain couples TRBV18 to TRBJ1-6, with a possible D match to TRBD1 (5 bases). Germline V CDR1 and CDR2: KGHSH, LQKENI. V was clipped by 1 base and J by 5 bases, with 9 bases between them. This CDR3 contains 15 residues. The CDR3 DNA reads as TGTGCCAGCTCACCACGGGGGGGGGATAATTCACCCCTCCACTTT. Its protein is CASSPRGGDNSPLHF.

The CDR3 sequence is CASSLTPDAITGELFF. The CDR3 coding sequence is TGTGCCAGCAGCTTAACGCCAGATGCTATTACCGGGGAGCTGTTTTTT. The J gene is TRBJ2-2, the V gene TRBV7-4, with unresolved D. From germline, CDR1 is SGHVT and CDR2 SQSDAQ. CDR3 length equals 16 residues. V lost 2 bases, J lost 5 bases, and 15 bases lay in between. The whole variable domain, filled in from reference TRBV7-4 and TRBJ2-2, reads GAGVSQSPRYKVAKRGRDVALRCDSISGHVTLYWYRQTLGQGSEVLTYSQSDAQRDKSGRPSGRFSAERPERSVSTLKIQRTEQGDSAVYLCASSLTPDAITGELFFGEGSRLTVL.

This CDR3 is CASSSGGQIVYGYTF. The CDR3 bases are TGCGCCAGCAGCTCAGGCGGACAGATAGTCTATGGCTACACCTTC. The chain recombines TRBV5-1 with TRBJ1-2; TRBD1 might be the D (6 bases). Trimming left V 3 bases short and J 4 bases short, with 16 bases between. Germline values: CDR1 SGHRS, CDR2 YFSETQ. CDR3 size: 15 residues.

By share of the sample, this clonotype is medium-sized. V is TRBV19 and J is TRBJ2-6; 7 nucleotides agree with TRBD1. The CDR3 has 18 amino acids. Germline V CDR1 and CDR2: LNHDA, SQIVND (reference sequence). V was clipped by 6 bases and J by 1 base; unmatched bases: 12. In DNA form, the CDR3 reads TGTGCCAGTAGCTTAAAGGGGGACAGACTTTCTGGGGCCAACGTCCTGACTTTC. This encodes CASSLKGDRLSGANVLTF.

This clonotype was found a few times. The chain employs TRBV10-3 and TRBJ1-2; TRBD1 matches at 9 bases. Unmatched junction bases numbered 12, after V lost 6 bases and J lost 7 bases. The CDR3 loop spans 15 amino acids. From germline, CDR1 is ENHRY and CDR2 SYGVKD. This CDR3 is CAIRGTGGAFPGYTF. CDR3 DNA: TGTGCCATCAGGGGAACAGGGGGCGCGTTCCCTGGCTACACCTTC.

By its share, this clonotype is medium-sized. The V and J genes are TRBV5-6 and TRBJ2-2; D is uncertain. Trimming shortened V by 3 bases and J by 4 bases, and 7 bases separated the two germline ends. This CDR3 comprises 13 residues. Germline V gene lookup returns CDR1 SGHDT and CDR2 YYEEEE. This chain's CDR3 is CASSSQSTGELFF. CDR3 sequence (DNA): TGTGCCAGCAGCTCCCAGAGCACCGGGGAGCTGTTTTTT.

This chain uses TRBV4-3 with TRBJ2-5; unclear D gene. The CDR3 is 12 amino acids. Trimming removed 0 bases from V and 7 bases from J, with 6 bases in between. Germline V gene lookup returns CDR1 LGHNA and CDR2 YSLEER. The DNA for the CDR3 is TGCGCCAGCAGCCAAGAAGTCGGGACCCAGTACTTC. Translating it yields CASSQEVGTQYF.

J is TRBJ2-7 and V is TRBV18; no reliable D call. The ends were cut back, 3 bases at V and 6 bases at J, with 12 bases in the middle. The CDR3 is 13 amino acids. Per the germline V gene, CDR1 is KGHSH and CDR2 is LQKENI. CDR3 region: CASSPVGFGEQYF. The CDR3 nucleotides read TGTGCCAGCTCACCGGTAGGGTTTGGCGAGCAGTACTTC.

In this sample, this clonotype turned up a few times. This chain links TRBV5-6 with TRBJ2-3; 7 bases match TRBD1. Per the germline V gene, CDR1 is SGHDT and CDR2 is YYEEEE. This CDR3 has 14 amino acids. Germline trimming cut 4 bases from V and 4 bases from J; bases unmatched to any gene: 6. The CDR3 sequence: CASSGDSEADTQYF. CDR3 nucleotides: TGTGCCAGCAGCGGGGACAGCGAAGCAGATACGCAGTATTTT.

The rearrangement joins TRBV7-2 to TRBJ2-7; TRBD2 matches at 9 bases. V lost 3 bases to trimming and J lost 7 bases; unmatched junction nucleotides: 10. The CDR3 is 15 amino acids. Germline values: CDR1 SGHTA, CDR2 FQGNSA. The CDR3 nucleotides read TGTGCCAGCAGCTTGGGTAGCGGGGGAACGAGGGAGCAGTACTTC. It yields the protein CASSLGSGGTREQYF.

This sequence joins TRBV6-5 and TRBJ2-3; D remains unclear. The V gene lost 0 bases and the J gene lost 5 bases, with 6 bases spanning the gap. The V gene's germline CDR1 is MNHEY and CDR2 SVGAGI. This CDR3 is built from 13 residues. CDR3 protein: CASSYSTGDTQYF. CDR3 nucleotide sequence: TGTGCCAGCAGTTACTCCACTGGAGATACGCAGTATTTT.